Shown below are 6 T cell receptor beta chains from a single sample sequenced in a study of T cells in Graves' hyperthyroidism and ophthalmopathy. TCR beta CDR3 region amplification was performed from RNA transcripts. In the first-round RT-PCR of the TCR CDR3, the HTBI primer set was used. TCRdb analysed the multiplex PCR reads with MiXCR anew, one entry per CDR3 protein. The table has 400,000 to 500,000 distinct CDR3 sequences, approximately 15% seen once. Sequenced sample: blood. These receptors all stem from a man between 18 and 35 years old with Graves' ophthalmopathy.

Comment on this clonotype: One end of the junction is discordant with germline, which a read error may explain. The V call is TRBV6-1, the J call TRBJ2-3; 11 bases map to TRBD2. Germline V CDR1 and CDR2: MNHNS, SASEGT. The CDR3 length is 15 residues. CDR3 region: CATSETSGKADTQYF. CDR3 DNA sequence: TGTGCCACCAGTGAGACTAGCGGGAAAGCAGATACGCAGTATTTT.

This clonotype has a single count. The genes are TRBV25-1 and TRBJ1-2; D uncertain. V was shortened by 7 bases and J by 13 bases, with 19 bases between the two germline ends. The CDR3 length is 12 residues. Germline lookup yields CDR1 MGHDK and CDR2 SYGVNS. CDR3 protein: CASNGPGEAGTF. The CDR3 DNA reads as TGTGCCAGCAACGGGCCGGGAGAAGCGGGCACCTTC.

The chain has TRBV3-1 and TRBJ2-2; TRBD2 agrees at 9 bases. V lost 6 bases to trimming and J lost 6 bases; unmatched junction nucleotides: 5. This CDR3 comprises 14 residues. CDR1 is LGHDT, CDR2 YNNKEL, per germline (reference sequence). The CDR3 sequence is CASRTAGGPGELFF. The CDR3 coding sequence is TGTGCCAGCAGAACTGCGGGAGGGCCCGGGGAGCTGTTTTTT.

This clonotype rates as medium-sized. The V gene is TRBV11-1, the J gene TRBJ2-1; TRBD2 aligns across 13 bases. J lost 9 bases, V lost 5 bases, and 4 bases had no gene match. CDR1 and CDR2 from the germline V gene are SGHAT and FQDESV (reference sequence). This CDR3 region has 14 residues. The chain's CDR3 is CASSRTSGSSEQFF. CDR3 DNA sequence: TGTGCCAGCAGCAGGACTAGCGGGAGCAGTGAGCAGTTCTTC.

This clonotype was counted ten times or more. V is TRBV20-1 and J is TRBJ1-4; TRBD1 matches 7 bases. The J segment lost 2 bases and the V segment lost 5 bases, leaving 11 bases of the junction unmatched. Looked up from germline, CDR1 is DFQATT and CDR2 is SNEGSKA (reference sequence). The CDR3 is 16 residues long. The CDR3 DNA sequence: TGCAGTGCTGGGGCGGACAGGCCCATCACTAATGAAAAACTGTTTTTT. Protein: CSAGADRPITNEKLFF.

This clonotype was seen repeatedly, ten times or more. This sequence joins TRBV5-1 and TRBJ2-7, with a weak D call TRBD1 (5 bases). The CDR3 runs to 15 residues. Germline V gives CDR1 SGHRS, CDR2 YFSETQ. The V and J ends lost 5 bases and 1 base respectively, with 16 bases between them. CDR3: CASRLFWSGSYEQYF. Here the CDR3 DNA reads TGCGCCAGCAGATTGTTCTGGTCAGGGTCCTACGAGCAGTACTTC.